Presented here are 2 T cell receptor beta chains from one specimen sequenced in a study of technical replicates of blood from a few donors. Profiled with immunoSEQ multiplex PCR; TCRdb holds only in-frame clones, not every one. The data hold more than 75,000 clones, with roughly 95% observed a single time. The source material was T cells isolated from PBMCs. The receptors were gathered from a human donor in good health.

The rearrangement joins TRBV5-1 to TRBJ2-7, with TRBD2 as a possible D gene (6 bases). From germline, CDR1 is SGHRS and CDR2 YFSETQ. Trimming took off 0 bases at V and 0 bases at J, with 10 bases between the two ends. The CDR3 contains 15 residues. CDR3 amino acids: CASSLAGVISYEQYF. CDR3 bases: TGCGCCAGCAGCTTGGCGGGAGTTATCTCCTACGAGCAGTACTTC.

The V and J genes are TRBV19 and TRBJ1-2; tentative D call: TRBD1 (6 bases). V gave up 6 bases and J gave up 4 bases, with 12 bases separating them. This CDR3 comprises 13 residues. The V gene's germline CDR1 is LNHDA and CDR2 SQIVND (reference sequence). CDR3 bases: TGTGCCAGTAGGCCGACAGGAATCTATGGCTACACCTTC. Translating gives CASRPTGIYGYTF.